This entry lists 28 T cell receptor beta chains sequenced from one sample in a study of T cells after yellow fever vaccination (dated by TCRdb to about 2019). Library generation was performed with 5' RACE. Sequencing relied on an Illumina HiSeq 2500. The public reads were reprocessed in TCRdb via fastp at Q25 and MiXCR, keeping in-frame beta chains. Rows matching on CDR3 protein sequence are summarized as one entry with the most common DNA and genes. The sample table records some 350,000 distinct CDR3 sequences; 6% to 8% of these occur just once. The ten top clones hold 15% of the sample. The treatment or condition label for this specimen denotes: live attenuated yellow fever vaccine strain. Specimen: PBMCs, collected 5 days after the yellow fever booster vaccination. The source of these receptors is a man aged 25 to 40 who received the YFV17D yellow fever vaccine.

This chain connects TRBV7-2 to TRBJ2-1; 7 bases are a match to TRBD2. Trimming took 7 bases from V and 3 from J; bases not matched to a gene: 9. Germline loops: CDR1 SGHTA, CDR2 FQGNSA. This CDR3 has 15 amino acids. The CDR3 sequence is CASTREVAVYNEQFF. DNA for the CDR3: TGTGCCAGCACCCGGGAGGTAGCGGTCTACAATGAGCAGTTCTTC.

Only a few counts were recorded for this clonotype. V gene TRBV4-2 combines with J gene TRBJ2-3; no clear D gene. Trimming took off 5 bases at V and 6 bases at J, with 15 bases between the two ends. The germline V gene has CDR1 LGHNA and CDR2 YNFKEQ. The CDR3 length is 14 residues. The CDR3 DNA reads as TGTGCCAGCAGCGCTGGGCTCCCCAGGGATACGCAGTATTTT. Its translation: CASSAGLPRDTQYF.

In its sample, this clonotype was seen many times. V gene TRBV12-3 or TRBV12-4 combines with J gene TRBJ2-2, with no clear D. V was shortened by 5 bases and J by 4 bases, with 11 bases between the two germline ends. CDR3 size: 14 residues. The CDR3 loop reads CASSQMAPTGELFF. For the CDR3, the DNA is TGTGCCAGCAGTCAGATGGCCCCCACCGGGGAGCTGTTTTTT.

The table lists this clonotype with many counts. This chain connects TRBV18 to TRBJ2-7; D is possibly TRBD2 (5 bases). V lost 2 bases and J lost 5, with 22 bases in between. The germline V gene has CDR1 KGHSH and CDR2 LQKENI. The CDR3 has 17 amino acids. DNA of the CDR3: TGTGCCAGCTCACCAACGATCCGGGAAAAAAGTGTCGACGAGCAGTACTTC. This encodes CASSPTIREKSVDEQYF.

The chain employs TRBV5-4 and TRBJ1-1; the D gene is possibly TRBD1 (5 bases). The V and J ends lost 10 bases and 3 bases respectively, with 22 bases between them. The length of the CDR3 is 15 residues. Germline CDR1 and CDR2: SGHNT and YYREEE (reference sequence). The CDR3 nucleotides read TGTGCCGGCCGGCAGGGATTACGGCGCGACACTGAAGCTTTCTTT. Translated: CAGRQGLRRDTEAFF.

A word on this clonotype: The conserved closing phenylalanine or tryptophan is absent in this CDR3, likely reflecting a read error. This chain joins TRBV29-1 and TRBJ1-3; D is undetermined. From germline, CDR1 is SQVTM and CDR2 ANQGSEA. The V gene lost 3 bases and the J gene lost 1 base, with 4 bases spanning the gap. The CDR3 contains 12 residues. The CDR3 bases are TGCAGCGTTGATGAGTCTGGAAACACCATATATTCT. Its translation is CSVDESGNTIYS.

This clonotype was recorded at least ten times. The chain employs TRBV14 and TRBJ2-7; the D gene is possibly TRBD1 (5 bases). The germline V and J ends were trimmed by 5 bases and 5 bases, with 16 bases remaining between them. The CDR3 has 14 amino acids. Per germline, CDR1 SGHDN and CDR2 FVKESK. CDR3 sequence reads: CASSYTGLGNEQYF. The CDR3 DNA follows: TGTGCCAGCAGCTATACAGGATTAGGAAACGAGCAGTACTTC.

This clonotype came up a few times. V and J are TRBV5-4 and TRBJ2-7; perhaps TRBD2 as D (6 bases). CDR3 size: 15 residues. Trimming removed 5 bases from V and 2 bases from J, with 17 bases in between. Germline V lookup: CDR1 SGHNT, CDR2 YYREEE (reference sequence). The CDR3 is CASRRAGSPTYEQYF. In DNA form, the CDR3 reads TGTGCCAGCAGACGGGCGGGGAGCCCCACCTACGAGCAGTACTTC.

In its sample, this clonotype was seen many times. V and J are TRBV5-1 and TRBJ2-7, with D possibly TRBD1 on 5 matching bases. From germline, CDR1 is SGHRS and CDR2 YFSETQ. Trimming pared 6 bases from V and 8 bases from J, leaving 21 bases between. This CDR3 has 14 amino acids. The CDR3 reads CASTPRQGEFQQYF. Here the CDR3 DNA reads TGCGCCAGCACCCCCCGACAAGGGGAATTTCAGCAGTACTTC.

This chain uses TRBV10-3 with TRBJ1-3; no reliable D call. Trimming pared 8 bases from V and 0 bases from J, leaving 17 bases between. Germline loops: CDR1 ENHRY, CDR2 SYGVKD. The CDR3 contains 16 residues. CDR3 in amino acids: CAIGAPRPNSGNTIYF. The CDR3 DNA reads as TGTGCCATCGGTGCACCTCGACCGAACTCTGGAAACACCATATATTTT.

This clonotype was counted many times. The V call is TRBV3-1, the J call TRBJ2-1; D possibly corresponds to TRBD2 (5 bases). This CDR3 region has 15 residues. Germline assignment: CDR1 LGHDT and CDR2 YNNKEL (reference sequence). Trimming removed 8 bases at V and 6 bases at J, with 20 bases between. The CDR3 spells CASSPGLGPSNEQFF. CDR3 nucleotides: TGTGCCAGCTCTCCCGGACTTGGCCCTTCCAATGAGCAGTTCTTC.

This clonotype was recorded at least ten times. The chain uses TRBV7-8 and TRBJ2-5; perhaps TRBD2 as D (5 bases). Per germline, CDR1 SGHVS and CDR2 FQNEAQ. V was shortened by 7 bases and J by 5 bases, with 26 bases between the two germline ends. There are 17 residues in the CDR3. The CDR3 loop is CASNPTLDSRTRETQYF. CDR3 bases: TGTGCCAGCAATCCAACCCTGGACTCCCGTACTCGGGAGACCCAGTACTTC.

This clonotype was counted at least ten times. The chain links TRBV10-2 to TRBJ2-2, with 9 positions matching TRBD2. Per the germline V gene, CDR1 is WSHSY and CDR2 is SAAADI. The V gene end was trimmed by 7 bases and the J gene end by 6 bases; junction bases not matched to a gene: 9. The CDR3 extends over 15 amino acids. The CDR3 loop reads CASTASGTTAGELFF. In DNA, the CDR3 is TGCGCCAGCACGGCTAGCGGGACGACAGCCGGGGAGCTGTTTTTT.

This clonotype turned up a few times. This chain links TRBV18 with TRBJ2-4; D is ambiguous. The V and J ends lost 0 bases and 3 bases respectively, with 12 bases between them. The CDR3 loop spans 16 amino acids. Germline V gives CDR1 KGHSH, CDR2 LQKENI. The CDR3 reads CASSPPEGSGKNIQYF. In DNA form, the CDR3 reads TGTGCCAGCTCACCACCGGAAGGCTCCGGCAAAAACATTCAGTACTTC.

J is TRBJ2-5 and V is TRBV27; possible D gene TRBD2, 6 bases. The germline V gene encodes CDR1 MNHEY and CDR2 SMNVEV (reference sequence). Trimming removed 5 bases from V and 2 bases from J, with 12 bases in between. This CDR3 is built from 14 residues. The CDR3 DNA reads as TGTGCCAGCAGTGTATGGGGGACTCAAGAGACCCAGTACTTC. It is translated as CASSVWGTQETQYF.

J is TRBJ2-7 and V is TRBV6-2 or TRBV6-3; a possible D gene is TRBD2 (6 bases). The CDR3 contains 12 residues. V shed 6 bases and J shed 5 bases, with 11 bases lying between them. Germline V gives CDR1 MNHEY, CDR2 SVGEGT. CDR3 region: CASRVIADEQYF. The CDR3 DNA sequence: TGTGCCAGCAGGGTAATAGCGGACGAGCAGTACTTC.

This rearrangement joins TRBV12-3 or TRBV12-4 to TRBJ2-7; unclear D gene. Trimming cost V 2 bases and J 6 bases, with 5 bases left between them. The CDR3 is 11 residues long. In nucleotides, the CDR3 is TGTGCCAGCAGTTTAACGATCGAGCAGTACTTC. Translated: CASSLTIEQYF.

About this clonotype: A much larger clone differs from this one at a single base, so this may be a read error. V usage is TRBV10-3 and J usage is TRBJ2-1; TRBD2 is a possible D gene (5 bases). CDR1 is ENHRY, CDR2 SYGVKD, per germline. V was cut by 7 bases and J by 6 bases, with 16 bases left in between. The CDR3 length is 14 residues. CDR3 sequence (DNA): TGTGCCATCAAGGGCGGGTCTGTATCCAATGAGCAGTTCTTC. Protein: CAIKGGSVSNEQFF.

This clonotype was recorded a few times. V is TRBV6-5 and J is TRBJ1-6, with 8 bases fitting TRBD1. Trimming removed 4 bases from V and 8 bases from J; junction bases left unmatched: 7. The CDR3 spans 15 residues. Germline V gives CDR1 MNHEY, CDR2 SVGAGI. The CDR3 reads CASSFAGQDYSPLHF. The CDR3, as DNA: TGTGCCAGCAGTTTTGCGGGACAGGACTATTCACCCCTCCACTTT.

This clonotype was counted many times. The J gene is TRBJ2-1, the V gene TRBV24-1, with D perhaps TRBD1 or TRBD2 (6 bases each). Trimming cost V 4 bases and J 4 bases, with 16 bases left between them. The CDR3 contains 16 residues. The V gene's germline CDR1 is KGHDR and CDR2 SFDVKD. The CDR3, as DNA: TGTGCCACCAGTGACACAGGGACTGCATCGTACAATGAGCAGTTCTTC. Protein sequence: CATSDTGTASYNEQFF.

This clonotype was observed a few times. The V call is TRBV29-1, the J call TRBJ2-1; maybe TRBD2 (7 bases). Germline V gene data show CDR1 as SQVTM and CDR2 as ANQGSEA. The V gene lost 6 bases and the J gene lost 3 bases, with 21 bases spanning the gap. This CDR3 has 16 residues. Here the CDR3 DNA reads TGCAGCGTATCAGGGGTCGGGGGCGGGAGCTACAATGAGCAGTTCTTC. Amino acids: CSVSGVGGGSYNEQFF.

The rearrangement uses TRBV18 and TRBJ2-7; D unclear. The V end was cut by 5 bases, the J end by 4 bases, with 18 bases between. Looked up from germline, CDR1 is KGHSH and CDR2 is LQKENI. The CDR3 is made up of 15 amino acids. The CDR3 region is CASSSKTSSLYEQYF. In DNA form, the CDR3 reads TGTGCCAGCTCATCTAAGACCTCGTCCCTTTACGAGCAGTACTTC. The complete variable domain, with remaining parts taken from reference TRBV18 and TRBJ2-7, reads NAGVMQNPRHLVRRRGQEARLRCSPMKGHSHVYWYRQLPEEGLKFMVYLQKENIIDESGMPKERFSAEFPKEGPSILRIQQVVRGDSAAYFCASSSKTSSLYEQYFGPGTRLTVT.

This clonotype was seen repeatedly, ten times or more. V usage is TRBV10-3 and J usage is TRBJ2-5; D is undetermined. CDR3 length: 11 amino acids. Trimming removed 7 bases from V and 4 bases from J, with 7 bases in between. Germline CDR1 ENHRY, CDR2 SYGVKD. CDR3 region: CAIKSRETQYF. The DNA for the CDR3 is TGTGCCATCAAGTCAAGAGAGACCCAGTACTTC.

This clonotype has more than one count but fewer than ten. The chain has TRBV6-1 and TRBJ2-2; D tentatively reads TRBD1 or TRBD2 (5 bases each). The CDR3 is 13 residues long. With 6 bases removed from V and 5 bases from J, the gap between germline ends came to 10 bases. CDR1 is MNHNS and CDR2 is SASEGT in the germline V gene. The CDR3 loop is CASRGDGTGELFF. CDR3 coding DNA: TGTGCCAGCAGGGGGGACGGAACCGGGGAGCTGTTTTTT.

This clonotype was counted a few times. This chain uses TRBV20-1 with TRBJ2-7; possible D gene TRBD1, 5 bases. The CDR3 extends over 12 amino acids. Trimming removed 3 bases from V and 4 bases from J, with 10 bases in between. The V gene's germline CDR1 is DFQATT and CDR2 SNEGSKA (reference sequence). CDR3 coding DNA: TGCAGTGCTAGCCAGGGTCAGTACGAGCAGTACTTC. Translation gives CSASQGQYEQYF.

This clonotype has a count of ten or more. V is TRBV7-2 and J is TRBJ2-1; D is ambiguous. There are 15 residues in the CDR3. Trimming left V 7 bases short and J 1 base short, with 14 bases between. Germline V gene data show CDR1 as SGHTA and CDR2 as FQGNSA. In DNA form, the CDR3 reads TGTGCCAGCATCGCAAGCCGTGGTTCCTACAATGAGCAGTTCTTC. Translated: CASIASRGSYNEQFF.

The table lists this clonotype with many counts. The V call is TRBV20-1, the J call TRBJ2-1; no clear D. The CDR3 spans 12 residues. Trimming left V 0 bases short and J 9 bases short, with 9 bases between. Germline V gives CDR1 DFQATT, CDR2 SNEGSKA (reference sequence). The CDR3 is CSAREHGGEQFF. The CDR3, as DNA: TGCAGTGCTAGAGAACACGGCGGTGAGCAGTTCTTC.

The chain carries TRBV19 and TRBJ2-7; 9 nucleotides align to TRBD1. The CDR3 loop spans 15 amino acids. The germline V gene has CDR1 LNHDA and CDR2 SQIVND (reference sequence). V was pared by 4 bases and J by 3 bases, with 7 bases of the junction left unmatched. The CDR3 protein is CASSNPGQGFYEQYF. CDR3 sequence (DNA): TGTGCCAGTAGTAATCCGGGACAGGGATTCTACGAGCAGTACTTC.